This T cell receptor beta chain was retrieved from a study of CD8+ T cells in alopecia areata. This clone has only a few counts. The antigen remains undetermined. RNA was extracted and reverse transcribed into cDNA as the sequencing template. Here immunoSEQ multiplex PCR was the method, and the copy in TCRdb shows in-frame clones only, minus some. Of some 180,000 clones listed, approximately 53% are singletons. The CDR3 has 13 amino acids. V was trimmed by 2 bases and J by 7 bases, leaving 9 bases between them. Germline CDR1 is MNHEY and CDR2 is SMNVEV (reference sequence). Study-wide results and limits: Greater clonality was observed in lesional scalp samples, especially alopecia totalis/universalis, versus normal scalp. The study also sequences resident alphabeta T cells of normal skin in scalp samples.

The chain uses TRBV27 and TRBJ2-1; D is possibly TRBD2 (5 bases). The source material was CD8+ T cells sorted from blood. This receptor was identified in a human donor in good health. This chain's CDR3 is CASSLNSGNEQFF. CDR3 coding DNA: TGTGCCAGCAGTTTAAATTCGGGGAATGAGCAGTTCTTC.